This T cell receptor (beta chain) was recorded in a study of shared clonotypes between healthy human individuals. Note on this clone: This likely traces to a read error, being one base from a far larger clone.

Germline CDR1 SGHRS, CDR2 YFSETQ. This CDR3 contains 11 residues. V shed 4 bases and J shed 0 bases, with 2 bases lying between them. Assay execution took place at the deep level. Original processing notes: ImmunoSEQ output lacked quality scores and full-length reads, limiting matched filtering. Profiling relied on immunoSEQ multiplex PCR, and the TCRdb table lists in-frame clones only, not all of them. V, J and clone size derive from that table, while D and trimming were established from the DNA sequence. Among 450,000 to 500,000 clones listed, more than 65% were seen once. Material: PBMCs. The receptor comes from a middle-aged woman in good health. Some clones in this sample may be carry-over from other donors' samples. The rearrangement links TRBV5-1 to TRBJ2-7; D remains unclear. CDR3 in amino acids: CASSNSYEQYF. The CDR3 DNA is TGCGCCAGCAGCAACTCCTACGAGCAGTACTTC.